Described below is a single T cell receptor (beta chain) sequence and its context. As yet, its antigen is unknown. The data belong to a study of Ad26.COV2.S vaccination and SARS-CoV-2 variants. Findings and caveats of the study: Researchers reported similar non-spike TCR breadth in vaccine and placebo recipients. Spike-specific TCR breadth in vaccine recipients exceeded that seen in placebo recipients.

V gave up 1 base and J gave up 10 bases, with 2 bases separating them. The CDR3 covers 10 residues. Germline assignment: CDR1 LNHNV and CDR2 YYDKDF (reference sequence). The assay was immunoSEQ multiplex PCR, and TCRdb's table has in-frame clones only and misses some. The sample shows tens of thousands of clones, roughly 84% of them seen only once. The receptor was derived from a human donor who had recovered from COVID-19. The rearrangement joins TRBV15 to TRBJ2-1, with no clear D. The source material was peripheral blood, sampled after recovery from COVID-19. As DNA, the CDR3 is TGTGCCACCAGCAGAGGAGAGCAGTTCTTC. Translation gives CATSRGEQFF.